One and the same sample provided the 22 T cell receptor beta chains below, sequenced in a study of kidney transplant recipient with SARS-CoV-2 infection. Via MiXCR, TCRdb re-called the reads, giving one row per CDR3 protein. The sample carries about 250,000 distinct CDR3 sequences, about 28% recorded once. This specimen consisted of a blood sample, obtained at baseline and on approximately day 120 from a kidney transplant recipient. These receptors all come from a young adult male patient who had COVID-19 and was a kidney transplant recipient. Some T cells may arise from the graft donor.

The table lists this clonotype with many counts. The CDR3 loop is CASSRERWDTQYF. CDR3 DNA: TGTGCCAGCAGTCGGGAGAGGTGGGATACGCAGTATTTT. This sequence joins TRBV6-6 and TRBJ2-3; D perhaps matches TRBD2 (6 bases). The V end lost 5 bases, the J end lost 6 bases, and 12 bases lay between the germline ends. CDR3 size: 13 residues. In germline, CDR1 is MNHNY, CDR2 SVGAGI (reference sequence).

Comments on this clonotype: A much larger clone is a single base away; this may be a read error. The chain joins TRBV7-1 to TRBJ1-2; D not certain. TRBV7-1 is treated as an ORF (open reading frame) with a function not yet certain. The CDR3 runs to 17 residues. CDR3: CTSSVRTHEGKTYGYTF. The CDR3 DNA sequence: TGTACCAGCAGCGTCCGGACTCACGAGGGAAAGACCTATGGCTACACCTTC.

There are many counts of this clonotype. The chain carries TRBV29-1 and TRBJ1-2; no firm D call. Germline loops: CDR1 SQVTM, CDR2 ANQGSEA. The CDR3 length is 13 residues. Between the trimmed V and J ends, which lost 7 bases and 6 bases, there was a span of 18 bases. This CDR3 reads CSAFAPGNDGYTF. In DNA, the CDR3 is TGCAGCGCTTTTGCCCCGGGGAACGATGGCTACACCTTC.

In regard to this clonotype: This may stem from a read error, because a much larger clone lies one nucleotide away. The chain carries TRBV9 and TRBJ1-3; no definite D call. This CDR3 spans 14 amino acids. Trimming took off 6 bases at V and 2 bases at J, with 12 bases between the two ends. The germline V gene has CDR1 SGDLS and CDR2 YYNGEE. CDR3 in DNA: TGTGCCAGCAACTTAGAGGGAACTGGAAACACCATATATTTT. Its translation: CASNLEGTGNTIYF.

This clonotype occurred many times. The chain has TRBV11-1 and TRBJ1-2, with D hard to call. Per germline, CDR1 SGHAT and CDR2 FQDESV (reference sequence). V was shortened by 5 bases and J by 4 bases, with 23 bases between the two germline ends. The CDR3 covers 17 residues. CDR3 sequence (DNA): TGTGCCAGCAGCATTGTTTATAAGGCTGGAAAGACCTATGGCTACACCTTC. It is translated as CASSIVYKAGKTYGYTF. Using reference TRBV11-1 and TRBJ1-2 for the parts outside the CDR3, the full variable domain is EAEVAQSPRYKITEKSQAVAFWCDPISGHATLYWYRQILGQGPELLVQFQDESVVDDSQLPKDRFSAERLKGVDSTLKIQPAELGDSAMYLCASSIVYKAGKTYGYTFGSGTRLTVV.

This clonotype was recorded many times. CDR3 sequence: CASSSRDRGLQETQYF. In DNA, the CDR3 is TGTGCCAGCAGCTCCCGGGACAGGGGCCTCCAAGAGACCCAGTACTTC. J is TRBJ2-5 and V is TRBV3-1; TRBD1 matches 10 bases. The germline V gene has CDR1 LGHDT and CDR2 YNNKEL (reference sequence). The CDR3 is 16 amino acids. The ends lost 5 bases at V and 1 base at J; junction bases unmatched: 7.

About this clonotype itself: A much more abundant neighbour one base away suggests this may be a read error. CDR3 region: CSANWGPDGYGHTF. For the CDR3, the DNA is TGCAGTGCTAACTGGGGACCTGATGGCTATGGCCACACCTTC. The chain links TRBV20-1 to TRBJ1-2, with D perhaps matching TRBD1 (5 bases). Germline assignment: CDR1 DFQATT and CDR2 SNEGSKA (reference sequence). The CDR3 is 14 amino acids.

This clonotype was recorded many times. This chain uses TRBV6-2 or TRBV6-3 with TRBJ1-5; possibly TRBD1 for D (6 bases). Germline V gives CDR1 MNHEY, CDR2 SVGEGT. The length of the CDR3 is 16 residues. V lost 9 bases and J lost 0, with 18 bases in between. CDR3 bases: TGTGCCAGTAGGACAGAAGGGCGTTATAGCAATCAGCCCCAGCATTTT. Its protein product is CASRTEGRYSNQPQHF.

With regard to this clonotype: This clone may be a read error of a much larger clone one base away. The chain carries TRBV19 and TRBJ2-2; 8 bases agree with TRBD1. Germline V gene data show CDR1 as LNHDA and CDR2 as SQIVND (reference sequence). This CDR3 has 16 amino acids. For the CDR3, the DNA is TGTGCCAATAGTATGGAGGGCAGGGGGCGCGCCGGGGAGCTGTTTTTT. Amino acids: CANSMEGRGRAGELFF.

With respect to this clonotype: A read error may explain this, as a much larger clone is one base away. The chain joins TRBV20-1 to TRBJ1-6, with TRBD1 matching 11 bases. The CDR3 covers 14 residues. CDR1 is DFQATT, CDR2 SNEGSKA, per germline (reference sequence). The CDR3 loop reads CSASRTGGYSPHHF. The CDR3 DNA follows: TGCAGTGCTAGTCGGACAGGGGGCTACTCACCCCACCACTTT.

The sample holds many counts of this clonotype. The chain combines TRBV20-1 with TRBJ2-7; 7 positions match TRBD1. The germline CDR1 and CDR2 sequences are DFQATT and SNEGSKA (reference sequence). This CDR3 is built from 13 residues. Trimming took 6 bases from V and 1 from J; bases not matched to a gene: 6. DNA of the CDR3: TGCAGTGCGTTGACGGGACAGTCCTACGAGCAGTACTTC. Residues: CSALTGQSYEQYF.

V is TRBV11-1 and J is TRBJ1-2; D is unresolved. The CDR3 sequence is 17 residues long. Deletions cut 8 bases from V and 4 bases from J, with 26 bases between. Germline V lookup: CDR1 SGHAT, CDR2 FQDESV (reference sequence). DNA for the CDR3: TGTGCCAGCGGCTCGATTCTTAAGGCTGGAAAGACCTATGGCTACACCTTC. It specifies CASGSILKAGKTYGYTF.

This clonotype occurred many times. This chain joins TRBV6-5 and TRBJ2-7; tentatively, D is TRBD2 (5 bases). Trimming took off 0 bases at V and 0 bases at J, with 9 bases between the two ends. From germline, CDR1 is MNHEY and CDR2 SVGAGI. The CDR3 length is 15 residues. The CDR3 sequence: CASSYSPGSSYEQYF. The CDR3 region has the DNA TGTGCCAGCAGTTACTCGCCGGGGAGCTCCTACGAGCAGTACTTC.

This clonotype appeared a few times. The chain combines TRBV12-5 with TRBJ2-1; TRBD2 agrees at 10 bases. Trimming at V came to 5 bases and at J to 5 bases, leaving 9 bases not matched to a gene. The CDR3 is 16 residues long. The germline CDR1 and CDR2 sequences are LGHNT and FRNRAP. In nucleotides, the CDR3 is TGTGCTAGTGGTCCCGGAGCGGGAGGGACTAACAATGAGCAGTTCTTC. It specifies CASGPGAGGTNNEQFF.

This clonotype occurred many times. V gene TRBV3-1 combines with J gene TRBJ2-3, with TRBD1 identical over 9 bases. J was trimmed by 2 bases and V by 3 bases; bases with no gene match: 9. CDR1 LGHDT and CDR2 YNNKEL come from the germline V gene (reference sequence). The CDR3 contains 17 residues. The DNA for the CDR3 is TGTGCCAGCAGCCAGGTTCCGACAGGGGGGACCACAGATACGCAGTATTTT. Translated, it gives CASSQVPTGGTTDTQYF.

This clonotype was seen once. A much larger clone is a single base away; this may be a read error. This rearrangement joins TRBV5-8 to TRBJ2-7, with D maybe TRBD1 (5 bases). The closer fit of TRBJ1-2 to the DNA end suggests the J call may be wrong. The CDR3 has 16 amino acids. In germline, CDR1 is SGHTS, CDR2 YDEGEE. The CDR3 here is CTSSRDHPRKTYGYTF. In DNA, the CDR3 is TGTACCAGCAGCAGGGATCATCCACGAAAGACCTATGGCTACACCTTC.

In regard to this clonotype: This may come from a read error, since a much larger clone is one base off. The chain couples TRBV9 to TRBJ2-4; D possibly corresponds to TRBD2 (7 bases). This CDR3 is 16 amino acids long. Germline lookup yields CDR1 SGDLS and CDR2 YYNGEE. CDR3 in amino acids: CTSSQGGRGGLREQYF. CDR3 in DNA: TGTACCAGCAGCCAAGGTGGGAGGGGGGGCCTCAGGGAGCAGTACTTC.

Ten or more counts support this clonotype. The V call is TRBV8-2, the J call TRBJ1-2. TRBV8-2 is reported as a pseudogene. This CDR3 spans 16 amino acids. CDR3 protein: CGSFGIDSRKTYGYTF. The CDR3 nucleotides are TGTGGCAGTTTTGGGATTGATAGCCGAAAGACCTATGGCTACACCTTC.

This clonotype occurred once. One base away lies a much larger clone, so this may be a sequencing read error. The chain couples TRBV10-1 to TRBJ1-2; D is unresolved. The CDR3 has 17 amino acids. Per germline, CDR1 WNHNN and CDR2 SYGVQD (reference sequence). CDR3 amino acids: CSSSPHPRSRKTYGYTF. The DNA for the CDR3 is TGCTCCAGCAGTCCTCATCCAAGATCGCGAAAGACCTATGGCTACACCTTC.

With respect to this clonotype: A single base separates this from a much larger clone, so it may be a read error. The chain couples TRBV5-1 to TRBJ1-5; D remains unclear. Germline V gene data show CDR1 as SGHRS and CDR2 as YFSETQ. Trimming stripped 0 bases from V and 10 bases from J, with 17 bases between. The CDR3 loop spans 15 amino acids. CDR3 DNA sequence: TGCGCCAGCAGCTTGGGAGGGCCGCCCGAGTCTCCCCAGCATTTT. Its protein product is CASSLGGPPESPQHF.

Worth noting for this clonotype: A much larger clone lies one base from this, so it may be a read error. The chain combines TRBV20-1 with TRBJ1-4, with D unresolved. The V gene lost 6 bases and the J gene lost 7 bases, with 18 bases spanning the gap. Germline-derived CDR1 and CDR2 are DFQATT and SNEGSKA (reference sequence). CDR3 length: 14 residues. CDR3 loop: CSALMRPSIEKLFF. In nucleotides, the CDR3 is TGCAGTGCCCTCATGAGGCCCTCAATTGAAAAACTGTTTTTT.

This clonotype was seen only a few times. This may arise from a read error, as a much more abundant clone is one base away. This chain joins TRBV7-6 and TRBJ1-3; D remains ambiguous. This CDR3 has 11 residues. Germline CDR1 reads SGHVS; CDR2 reads FNYEAQ. For the CDR3, the DNA is TGTGCTAGCAGCTCAGGAGACACCATATATTTT. The encoded protein is CASSSGDTIYF.